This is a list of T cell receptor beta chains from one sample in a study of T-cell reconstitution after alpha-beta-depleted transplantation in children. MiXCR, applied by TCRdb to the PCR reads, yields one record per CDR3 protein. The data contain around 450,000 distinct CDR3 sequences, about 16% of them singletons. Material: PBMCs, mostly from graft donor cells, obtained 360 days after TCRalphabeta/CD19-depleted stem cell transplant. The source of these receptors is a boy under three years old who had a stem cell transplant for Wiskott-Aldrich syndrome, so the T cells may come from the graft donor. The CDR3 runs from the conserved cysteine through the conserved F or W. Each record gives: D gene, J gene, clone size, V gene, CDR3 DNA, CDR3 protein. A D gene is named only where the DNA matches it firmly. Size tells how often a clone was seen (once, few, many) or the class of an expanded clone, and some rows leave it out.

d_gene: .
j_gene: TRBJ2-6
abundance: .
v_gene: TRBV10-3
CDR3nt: TGTGCCATCAGTGATACAGGACTCGGGGCCAACGTCCTGACTTTC
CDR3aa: CAISDTGLGANVLTF

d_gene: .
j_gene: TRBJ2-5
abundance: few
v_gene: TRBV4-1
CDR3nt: TGCGCCAGCAGCCAAGACTGGCAGTCCCAAGAGACCCAGTACTTC
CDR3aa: CASSQDWQSQETQYF

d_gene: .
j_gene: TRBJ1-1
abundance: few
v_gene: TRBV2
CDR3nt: TGTGCCAGCAGCCCGGACAGATGGGAAGCTTTCTTT
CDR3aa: CASSPDRWEAFF

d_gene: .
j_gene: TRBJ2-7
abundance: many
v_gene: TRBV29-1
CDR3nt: TGCAGCGTTGGAGCGGACCTCTACGAGCAGTACTTC
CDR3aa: CSVGADLYEQYF

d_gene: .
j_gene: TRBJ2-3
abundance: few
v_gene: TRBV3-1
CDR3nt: TGTGCCAGCAGCCAAGGTCGCCCAGATACGCAGTATTTT
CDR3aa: CASSQGRPDTQYF

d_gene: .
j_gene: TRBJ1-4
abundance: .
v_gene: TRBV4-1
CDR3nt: TGCGCCAGCAGCCCTGAGACCGCCCCAACTAATGAAAAACTGTTTTTT
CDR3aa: CASSPETAPTNEKLFF

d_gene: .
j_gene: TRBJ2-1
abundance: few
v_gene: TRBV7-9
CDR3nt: TGTGCCAGCAGCCAACTAGAAAATGAGCAGTTCTTC
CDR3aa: CASSQLENEQFF

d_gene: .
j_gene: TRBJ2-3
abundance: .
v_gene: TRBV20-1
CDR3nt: TGCAGTGCTCCCCTGGGAGGAGATACGCAGTATTTT
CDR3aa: CSAPLGGDTQYF

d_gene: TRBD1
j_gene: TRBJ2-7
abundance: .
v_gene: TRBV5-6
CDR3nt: TGTGCCAGCAGCTTATGGGTCCGGGACAGGGTCTCCTACGAGCAGTACTTC
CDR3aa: CASSLWVRDRVSYEQYF

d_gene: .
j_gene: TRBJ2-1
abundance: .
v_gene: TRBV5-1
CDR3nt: TGCGCCAGCAGCCTACTGTACGATGAGCAGTTCTTC
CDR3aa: CASSLLYDEQFF

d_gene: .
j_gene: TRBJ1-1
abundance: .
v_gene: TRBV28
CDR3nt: TGTGCCAGCAGTTTAAAATCGAGGGGAACTGAAGCTTTCTTT
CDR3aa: CASSLKSRGTEAFF

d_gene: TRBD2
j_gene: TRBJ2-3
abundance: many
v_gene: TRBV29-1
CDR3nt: TGCAGCGTTGGGGGGGCCACTAGCGGGAGGACAGATACGCAGTATTTT
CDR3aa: CSVGGATSGRTDTQYF

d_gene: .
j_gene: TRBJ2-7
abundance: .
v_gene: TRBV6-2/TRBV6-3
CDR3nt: TGTGCCAGCAGAACAACTAGAGGCCTCTACGAGCAGTACTTC
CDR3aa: CASRTTRGLYEQYF

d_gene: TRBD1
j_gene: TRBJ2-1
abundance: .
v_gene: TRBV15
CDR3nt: TGTGCCACCAGCCTGGACAGGGGCAGGAATGAGCAGTTCTTC
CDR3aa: CATSLDRGRNEQFF

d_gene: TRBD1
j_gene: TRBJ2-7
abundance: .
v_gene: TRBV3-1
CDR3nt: TGTGCCGGCAGCCAAGAACAGGGGTTTCCCTACGAGCAGTACTTC
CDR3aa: CAGSQEQGFPYEQYF

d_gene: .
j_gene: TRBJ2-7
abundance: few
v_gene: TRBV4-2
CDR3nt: TGTGCCAGCAGCCAAGCTCACCATCGTGTATGGGAAAACTACGAGCAGTACTTC
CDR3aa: CASSQAHHRVWENYEQYF

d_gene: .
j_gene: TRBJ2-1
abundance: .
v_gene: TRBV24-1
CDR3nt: TGTGCCACCAGTGACCGGGCCGGGCTGGTCTTC
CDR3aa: CATSDRAGLVF